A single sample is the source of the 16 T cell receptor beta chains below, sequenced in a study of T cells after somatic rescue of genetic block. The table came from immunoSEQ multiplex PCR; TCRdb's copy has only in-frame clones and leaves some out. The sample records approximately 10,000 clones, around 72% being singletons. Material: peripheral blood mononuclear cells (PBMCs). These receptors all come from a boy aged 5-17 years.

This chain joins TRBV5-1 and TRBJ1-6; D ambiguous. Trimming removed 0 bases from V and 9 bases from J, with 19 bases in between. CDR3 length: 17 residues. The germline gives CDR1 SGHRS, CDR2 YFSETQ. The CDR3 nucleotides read TGCGCCAGCAGCTTGGCTGGCTCCGGATTAGAGGGTTCACCCCTCCACTTT. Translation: CASSLAGSGLEGSPLHF.

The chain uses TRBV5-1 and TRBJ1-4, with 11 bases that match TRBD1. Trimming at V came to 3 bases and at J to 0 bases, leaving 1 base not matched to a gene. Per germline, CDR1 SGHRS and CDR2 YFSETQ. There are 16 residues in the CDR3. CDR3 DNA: TGCGCCAGCAGCTGGGGACAGGGGGCAACTAATGAAAAACTGTTTTTT. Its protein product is CASSWGQGATNEKLFF.

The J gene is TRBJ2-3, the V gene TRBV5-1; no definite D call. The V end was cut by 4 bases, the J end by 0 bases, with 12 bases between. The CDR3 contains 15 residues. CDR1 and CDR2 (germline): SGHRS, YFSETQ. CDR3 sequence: CASSIVGSSTDTQYF. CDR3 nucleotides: TGCGCCAGCAGCATCGTAGGCTCTAGCACAGATACGCAGTATTTT.

This CDR3 is CASSSLGGRDEQYF. CDR3 nucleotides: TGTGCCAGCAGCTCCTTGGGGGGCAGGGACGAGCAGTACTTC. The chain employs TRBV28 and TRBJ2-7; D possibly uses TRBD1 or TRBD2 (6 bases each). Germline-derived CDR1 and CDR2 are MDHEN and SYDVKM. The CDR3 contains 14 residues. V lost 6 bases to trimming and J lost 5 bases, with 17 bases between them.

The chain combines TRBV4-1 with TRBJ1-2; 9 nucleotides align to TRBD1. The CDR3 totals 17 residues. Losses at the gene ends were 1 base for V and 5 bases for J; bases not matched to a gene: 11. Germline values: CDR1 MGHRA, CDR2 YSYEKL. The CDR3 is CASSQGRDRERGYGYTF. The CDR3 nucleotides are TGCGCCAGCAGCCAAGGCCGGGACAGGGAGCGGGGTTATGGCTACACCTTC.

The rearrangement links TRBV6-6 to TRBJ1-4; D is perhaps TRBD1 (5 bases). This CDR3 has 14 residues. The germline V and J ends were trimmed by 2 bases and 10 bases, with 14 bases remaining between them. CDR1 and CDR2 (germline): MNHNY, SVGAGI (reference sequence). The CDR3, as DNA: TGTGCCAGCAGTTACGGGGGGGAAGGCGGAAAACTGTTTTTT. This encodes CASSYGGEGGKLFF.

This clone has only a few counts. The chain's CDR3 is CASSLDGGAAKNIQYF. DNA for the CDR3: TGTGCCAGCAGCTTAGACGGGGGGGCCGCCAAAAACATTCAGTACTTC. The V gene is TRBV7-9, the J gene TRBJ2-4; 8 positions match TRBD2. CDR1 SEHNR and CDR2 FQNEAQ come from the germline V gene (reference sequence). The CDR3 is 16 amino acids. V shed 1 base and J 1 base; nucleotides not matched to a gene: 3.

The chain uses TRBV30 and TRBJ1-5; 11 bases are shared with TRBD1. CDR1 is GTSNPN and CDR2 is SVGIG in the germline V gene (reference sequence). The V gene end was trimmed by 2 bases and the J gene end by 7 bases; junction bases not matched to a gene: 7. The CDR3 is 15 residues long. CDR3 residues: CAWSPGTGGGQPQHF. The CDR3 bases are TGTGCCTGGAGTCCCGGGACAGGGGGTGGACAGCCCCAGCATTTT.

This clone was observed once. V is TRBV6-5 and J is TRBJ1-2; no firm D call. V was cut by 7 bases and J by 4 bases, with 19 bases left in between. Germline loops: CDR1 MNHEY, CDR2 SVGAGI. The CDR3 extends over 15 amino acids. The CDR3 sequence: CASTDAPGASYGYTF. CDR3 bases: TGTGCCAGCACTGATGCGCCGGGTGCTTCCTATGGCTACACCTTC.

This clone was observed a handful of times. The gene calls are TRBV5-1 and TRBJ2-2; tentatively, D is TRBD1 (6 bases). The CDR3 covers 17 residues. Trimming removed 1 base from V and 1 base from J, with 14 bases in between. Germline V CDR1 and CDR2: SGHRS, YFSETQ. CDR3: CASSLWRIQGNTGELFF. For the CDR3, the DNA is TGCGCCAGCAGCTTGTGGAGAATACAGGGGAACACCGGGGAGCTGTTTTTT.

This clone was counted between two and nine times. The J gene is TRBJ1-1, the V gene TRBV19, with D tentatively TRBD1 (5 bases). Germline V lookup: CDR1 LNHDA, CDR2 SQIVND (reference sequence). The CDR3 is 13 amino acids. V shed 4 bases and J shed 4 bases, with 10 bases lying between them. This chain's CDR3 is CASSTRVSTEAFF. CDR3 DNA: TGTGCCAGTAGTACCAGGGTCAGCACTGAAGCTTTCTTT.

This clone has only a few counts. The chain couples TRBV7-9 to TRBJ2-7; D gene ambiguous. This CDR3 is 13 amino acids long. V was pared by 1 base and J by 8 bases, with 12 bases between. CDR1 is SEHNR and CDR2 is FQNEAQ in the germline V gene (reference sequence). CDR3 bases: TGTGCCAGCAGCTTAGTCCGTGGGTATAAGCAGTACTTC. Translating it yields CASSLVRGYKQYF.

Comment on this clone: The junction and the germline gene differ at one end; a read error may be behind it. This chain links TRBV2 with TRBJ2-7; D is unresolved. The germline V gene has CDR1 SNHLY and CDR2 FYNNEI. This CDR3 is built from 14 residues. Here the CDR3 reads CASSATDGFYGQYF. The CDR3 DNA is TGTGCCAGCAGTGCCACGGACGGATTCTACGGGCAGTACTTC.

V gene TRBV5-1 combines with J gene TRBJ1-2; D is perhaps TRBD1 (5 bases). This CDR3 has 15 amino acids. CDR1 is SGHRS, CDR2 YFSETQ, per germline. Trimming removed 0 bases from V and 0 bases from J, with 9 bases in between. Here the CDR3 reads CASSLETGANYGYTF. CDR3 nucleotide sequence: TGCGCCAGCAGCTTGGAGACGGGGGCTAACTATGGCTACACCTTC.

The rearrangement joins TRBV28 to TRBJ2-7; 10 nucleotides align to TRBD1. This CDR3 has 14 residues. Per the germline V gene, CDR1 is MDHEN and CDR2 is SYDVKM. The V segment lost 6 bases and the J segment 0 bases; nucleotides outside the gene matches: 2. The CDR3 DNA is TGTGCCAGCAGAGGGGACAGGGGCTCCTACGAGCAGTACTTC. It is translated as CASRGDRGSYEQYF.

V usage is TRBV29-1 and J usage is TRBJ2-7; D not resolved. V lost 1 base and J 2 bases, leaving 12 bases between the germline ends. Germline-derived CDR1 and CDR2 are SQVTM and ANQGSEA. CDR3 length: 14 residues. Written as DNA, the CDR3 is TGCAGCGTTGAAGGAGAGAAGGGAACCTACGAGCAGTACTTC. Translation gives CSVEGEKGTYEQYF.